The next 9 T cell receptor beta chains were all read from a single sample in a study of cytomegalovirus exposure and HLA in healthy donors. Both 60 Vbeta primers and 13 Jbeta primers went into the PCR. TCRdb's table, derived via immunoSEQ multiplex PCR, lists solely in-frame clones and lacks some. The sample lists under 150,000 clones, 65% to 75% occurring once. Source material: PBMCs. Source of these receptors: a man in his fifties or sixties in good health and CMV-seronegative.

The genes are TRBV2 and TRBJ2-2; D is uncertain. The CDR3 spans 15 residues. CDR1 and CDR2 from the germline V gene are SNHLY and FYNNEI. The V end lost 3 bases, the J end lost 7 bases, and 15 bases lay between the germline ends. This CDR3 reads CASSESISRNGELFF. CDR3 coding DNA: TGTGCCAGCAGTGAGTCTATCTCCCGAAACGGGGAGCTGTTTTTT.

On this clone: Other DNA sequences of this sample code for an identical CDR3. This chain links TRBV27 with TRBJ2-3, with a tentative D call TRBD2 (5 bases). In germline, CDR1 is MNHEY, CDR2 SMNVEV (reference sequence). CDR3 length equals 14 residues. Trimming stripped 5 bases from V and 3 bases from J, with 12 bases between. Here the CDR3 reads CASSLRLATDTQYF. In DNA form, the CDR3 reads TGTGCCAGCAGTCTAAGGCTAGCAACAGATACGCAGTATTTT.

V usage is TRBV10-3 and J usage is TRBJ2-7; maybe TRBD2 (5 bases). The length of the CDR3 is 14 residues. Trimming stripped 5 bases from V and 5 bases from J, with 16 bases between. Germline CDR1 ENHRY, CDR2 SYGVKD. The CDR3 coding sequence is TGTGCCATCAGTTCTCCCTCGGGATACAACGAGCAGTACTTC. As protein: CAISSPSGYNEQYF.

The chain combines TRBV6-1 with TRBJ1-4, with D hard to call. Between the trimmed V and J ends, which lost 5 bases and 5 bases, there was a span of 15 bases. Germline lookup yields CDR1 MNHNS and CDR2 SASEGT. The CDR3 runs to 15 residues. DNA of the CDR3: TGTGCCAGCAGTCCCGCCCAGGCCCTCAATGAAAAACTGTTTTTT. This translates into CASSPAQALNEKLFF.

This clone was seen more than once but under ten times. The chain has TRBV4-2 and TRBJ2-7; D gene uncertain. V was clipped by 1 base and J by 5 bases, with 15 bases between them. Germline V gene sequence: CDR1 LGHNA, CDR2 YNFKEQ. The CDR3 loop spans 15 amino acids. Here the CDR3 DNA reads TGTGCCAGCAGCCAAGTGGAACCCCGGGTCCACGAGCAGTACTTC. Translated: CASSQVEPRVHEQYF.

The genes are TRBV30 and TRBJ2-7, with TRBD2 matching 12 bases. Looked up from germline, CDR1 is GTSNPN and CDR2 is SVGIG (reference sequence). The CDR3 length is 14 residues. After removal of 4 bases from V and 5 bases from J, the junction contained 6 bases not matched to a gene. The CDR3 region has the DNA TGTGCCTGGACTTGGACTAGCGGGGACGACGAGCAGTACTTC. It is translated as CAWTWTSGDDEQYF.

This chain uses TRBV30 with TRBJ1-1; no clear D. The V and J ends lost 1 base and 11 bases respectively, with 20 bases between them. The CDR3 is 14 residues long. The germline CDR1 and CDR2 sequences are GTSNPN and SVGIG (reference sequence). The CDR3 nucleotides are TGTGCCTGGAGTGGAGGGAACGCGTTAATTGTGGCTTTCTTT. Protein product: CAWSGGNALIVAFF.

This clone was detected only a few times. The chain employs TRBV27 and TRBJ1-5, with TRBD1 as a possible D gene (6 bases). V lost 5 bases and J lost 2, with 13 bases in between. The CDR3 runs to 15 residues. CDR1 and CDR2 from the germline V gene are MNHEY and SMNVEV (reference sequence). CDR3: CASSPQGLGNQPQHF. The CDR3 DNA sequence: TGTGCCAGCAGTCCCCAGGGGCTGGGCAATCAGCCCCAGCATTTT.

The rearrangement links TRBV27 to TRBJ2-3, with 14 bases matching TRBD2. Trimming removed 7 bases from V and 5 bases from J; junction bases left unmatched: 11. The germline V gene encodes CDR1 MNHEY and CDR2 SMNVEV (reference sequence). The CDR3 loop spans 17 amino acids. The CDR3 region has the DNA TGTGCCAGCAAATACCGGACTAGCGGGAGGCCTATAGATACGCAGTATTTT. This translates into CASKYRTSGRPIDTQYF.